Each of the 22 T cell receptor beta chains below was sequenced from the same sample in a study of T-cell reconstitution after alpha-beta-depleted transplantation in children. Unique molecular identifiers were used in preparing the TCRbeta library. Each CDR3 protein gets one entry after TCRdb re-called the PCR reads with MiXCR. The sample contains 700,000 to 850,000 distinct CDR3 sequences, roughly 15% of which appear only once. Sequencing used PBMCs, mostly from graft donor cells, obtained 360 days after TCRalphabeta/CD19-depleted stem cell transplant. These receptors were collected from a male patient under 18 who had a stem cell transplant for acute lymphoblastic leukemia, so the T cells may come from the graft donor.

In its sample, this clonotype was seen many times. The genes are TRBV6-2 or TRBV6-3 and TRBJ2-3; maybe TRBD2 (6 bases). Germline V CDR1 and CDR2: MNHEY, SVGEGT. The CDR3 has 16 residues. The V gene lost 2 bases and the J gene lost 4 bases, with 16 bases spanning the gap. The CDR3 nucleotides read TGTGCCAGCAGTTACGGGGCGGGGCCACCCCCAGATACGCAGTATTTT. Amino acid sequence: CASSYGAGPPPDTQYF.

Comment on this clonotype: This is likely a read error, given that the CDR3 carries no conserved phenylalanine or tryptophan at its end. The chain carries TRBV11-2 and TRBJ1-1; 7 bases fit TRBD1. Germline V gene sequence: CDR1 SGHAT, CDR2 FQNNGV. This CDR3 comprises 14 residues. V shed 3 bases and J 4 bases; nucleotides not matched to a gene: 5. Here the CDR3 DNA reads TGTGCCAGCAGCTTTGTGACAGGGAGCACTGAAGCTTTCTGT. Its protein product is CASSFVTGSTEAFC.

This clonotype was recorded at least ten times. The V and J genes are TRBV5-1 and TRBJ2-5; no reliable D call. Germline CDR1 reads SGHRS; CDR2 reads YFSETQ. Between the trimmed V and J ends, which lost 5 bases and 1 base, there was a span of 9 bases. The CDR3 length is 13 residues. CDR3 nucleotides: TGCGCCAGCAGGTGGGCCTTCCAAGAGACCCAGTACTTC. This codes for CASRWAFQETQYF.

Worth noting for this clonotype: This may be a read error, as it is one base from a much larger clone. This chain joins TRBV5-1 and TRBJ2-3; D call uncertain. Germline lookup yields CDR1 SGHRS and CDR2 YFSETQ. V was clipped by 2 bases and J by 4 bases, with 5 bases between them. This CDR3 spans 12 amino acids. In nucleotides, the CDR3 is TGCGCCAGCAGCTTCGCCGCAGATACGCAGTATTTT. Residues: CASSFAADTQYF.

The rearrangement uses TRBV11-2 and TRBJ2-3, with D uncertain. Trimming took 3 bases from V and 8 from J, leaving 15 bases between them. Germline-derived CDR1 and CDR2 are SGHAT and FQNNGV. CDR3 length: 14 amino acids. The CDR3: CASSFSDLIFTQYF. CDR3 sequence (DNA): TGTGCCAGCAGCTTTTCCGACCTTATTTTTACGCAGTATTTT.

The CDR3 DNA is TGTGCCAGCAGCCACGGAAACACCGGGGAGCTGTTTTTT. It translates to CASSHGNTGELFF. This rearrangement joins TRBV9 to TRBJ2-2; D not resolved. The germline gives CDR1 SGDLS, CDR2 YYNGEE. This CDR3 has 13 residues. V dropped 4 bases and J dropped 2 bases, with 6 bases sitting between them. The full variable domain, in which reference TRBV9 and TRBJ2-2 provide the parts outside the CDR3, is DSGVTQTPKHLITATGQRVTLRCSPRSGDLSVYWYQQSLDQGLQFLIQYYNGEERAKGNILERFSAQQFPDLHSELNLSSLELGDSALYFCASSHGNTGELFFGEGSRLTVL.

The table lists this clonotype with a few counts. The chain joins TRBV10-1 to TRBJ2-7; 7 nucleotides align to TRBD2. Losses at the gene ends were 4 bases for V and 7 bases for J; bases not matched to a gene: 10. The germline gives CDR1 WNHNN, CDR2 SYGVQD (reference sequence). CDR3 length: 14 amino acids. Here the CDR3 reads CASSVDPWEGEQYF. CDR3 in DNA: TGCGCCAGCAGTGTGGACCCTTGGGAGGGTGAGCAGTACTTC.

This clonotype was observed a few times. The V and J genes are TRBV6-1 and TRBJ2-1; the D gene could be TRBD1 or TRBD2 (6 bases each). Trimming removed 10 bases at V and 3 bases at J, with 16 bases between. CDR1 and CDR2 (germline): MNHNS, SASEGT. The CDR3 loop spans 14 amino acids. The DNA of the CDR3 is TGTGCCACCGGCGTGGGGGGCTACTACAATGAGCAGTTCTTC. Its protein product is CATGVGGYYNEQFF.

This chain joins TRBV12-3 or TRBV12-4 and TRBJ2-1, with 8 bases identical to TRBD2. Trimming took 5 bases from V and 9 from J; bases not matched to a gene: 18. The CDR3 is made up of 17 amino acids. The CDR3 is CASSPGLRREGGTEQFF. CDR3 nucleotides: TGTGCCAGCAGTCCGGGACTACGACGGGAGGGCGGTACTGAGCAGTTCTTC.

The rearrangement joins TRBV21-1 to TRBJ2-4; the table's D call TRBD1 went unverified against the DNA. TRBV21-1 is a recognized pseudogene. The CDR3 spans 17 residues. The CDR3 sequence is CASSKVGGFGAKNIQYF. CDR3 coding DNA: TGTGCCAGCAGCAAAGTGGGGGGGTTTGGTGCCAAAAACATTCAGTACTTC.

This clonotype came up a few times. The V gene is TRBV7-9, the J gene TRBJ1-1; 7 bases align to TRBD1. This CDR3 comprises 17 residues. CDR1 is SEHNR and CDR2 is FQNEAQ in the germline V gene (reference sequence). The J segment lost 1 base and the V segment lost 1 base, leaving 9 bases of the junction unmatched. The CDR3 protein is CASSLERGTARNTEAFF. The CDR3 coding sequence is TGTGCCAGCAGCTTAGAAAGGGGGACAGCAAGGAACACTGAAGCTTTCTTT.

The CDR3 DNA sequence: TGTGCCAGCAGCGGAAGACAGGGAAGAAATTCACCCCTCCACTTT. Translating it yields CASSGRQGRNSPLHF. The V call is TRBV12-3 or TRBV12-4, the J call TRBJ1-6, with 7 bases fitting TRBD1. The ends lost 6 bases at V and 7 bases at J; junction bases unmatched: 9. CDR3 length: 15 residues.

This CDR3 is CASRLTETYEQYF. As DNA, the CDR3 is TGTGCCAGCAGATTGACAGAGACATACGAGCAGTACTTC. The gene calls are TRBV25-1 and TRBJ2-7; maybe TRBD1 (5 bases). The length of the CDR3 is 13 residues. CDR1 and CDR2 from the germline V gene are MGHDK and SYGVNS. The V gene lost 6 bases and the J gene lost 4 bases, with 13 bases spanning the gap.

This clonotype was recorded only once. This sequence joins TRBV5-1 and TRBJ2-1, with 7 positions matching TRBD2. From germline, CDR1 is SGHRS and CDR2 YFSETQ. The CDR3 has 15 residues. Trimming cost V 4 bases and J 4 bases; bases outside gene matches: 8. CDR3 loop: CASSLNSGRYNEQFF. The CDR3 DNA reads as TGCGCCAGCAGCCTCAATAGCGGGCGATACAATGAGCAGTTCTTC.

This clonotype appeared a few times. The gene calls are TRBV5-1 and TRBJ1-6; no reliable D call. V dropped 4 bases and J dropped 15 bases, with 23 bases sitting between them. Germline loops: CDR1 SGHRS, CDR2 YFSETQ. This CDR3 contains 15 residues. The CDR3 loop reads CASSLVSSSALLLHF. The CDR3 coding sequence is TGCGCCAGCAGCCTCGTAAGTTCCTCCGCTTTGCTCCTCCACTTT.

This clonotype was detected only a few times. V usage is TRBV10-2 and J usage is TRBJ2-1; 7 positions match TRBD2. Unmatched junction bases numbered 8, after V lost 4 bases and J lost 8 bases. This CDR3 region has 14 residues. Germline CDR1 WSHSY, CDR2 SAAADI. The CDR3 here is CASSGRGLTDEQFF. The CDR3 nucleotides are TGCGCCAGCAGTGGACGGGGACTAACGGATGAGCAGTTCTTC.

The rearrangement joins TRBV5-4 to TRBJ2-3; D not resolved. Trimming removed 1 base from V and 1 base from J, with 7 bases in between. This CDR3 comprises 14 residues. Germline V gene lookup returns CDR1 SGHNT and CDR2 YYREEE (reference sequence). The CDR3 DNA reads as TGTGCCAGCAGCTTGCCCAGCGGCACAGATACGCAGTATTTT. Its protein is CASSLPSGTDTQYF.

This clonotype was detected a few times. The CDR3 nucleotides are TGTGCCAGCAGTGCCCCGGAAGAGGGAGTTGGAACTGAAGCTTTCTTT. Its translation is CASSAPEEGVGTEAFF. The chain uses TRBV25-1 and TRBJ1-1; D is ambiguous. Germline CDR1 is MGHDK and CDR2 is SYGVNS. This CDR3 comprises 16 residues. The V and J ends lost 4 bases and 5 bases respectively, with 20 bases between them. The whole variable domain, filled in from reference TRBV25-1 and TRBJ1-1, reads EADIYQTPRYLVIGTGKKITLECSQTMGHDKMYWYQQDPGMELHLIHYSYGVNSTEKGDLSSESTVSRIRTEHFPLTLESARPSHTSQYLCASSAPEEGVGTEAFFGQGTRLTVV.

This clonotype was detected a few times. The chain joins TRBV5-1 to TRBJ2-7; D remains ambiguous. This CDR3 is built from 15 residues. Germline assignment: CDR1 SGHRS and CDR2 YFSETQ. V lost 4 bases and J 5 bases, leaving 19 bases between the germline ends. This CDR3 reads CASSPGGDLVHEQYF. CDR3 nucleotide sequence: TGCGCCAGCAGCCCAGGTGGTGACCTTGTCCACGAGCAGTACTTC.

This clonotype was recorded a few times. This chain links TRBV20-1 with TRBJ1-5; 9 bases are a match to TRBD1. This CDR3 has 13 residues. Germline trimming cut 6 bases from V and 5 bases from J; bases unmatched to any gene: 5. Per the germline V gene, CDR1 is DFQATT and CDR2 is SNEGSKA (reference sequence). The CDR3 DNA sequence: TGCAGTGCAACAGGGGGCCGGGATCAGCCCCAGCATTTT. Protein: CSATGGRDQPQHF.

This clonotype was found a few times. V is TRBV29-1 and J is TRBJ2-2; perhaps TRBD2 as D (5 bases). Germline-derived CDR1 and CDR2 are SQVTM and ANQGSEA. The ends were cut back, 6 bases at V and 2 bases at J, with 13 bases in the middle. The CDR3 totals 14 residues. The CDR3 loop reads CSVPRTLNTGELFF. The DNA for the CDR3 is TGCAGCGTCCCCCGGACTCTTAACACCGGGGAGCTGTTTTTT.

In this sample, this clonotype turned up once. The chain uses TRBV23-1 and TRBJ2-3; D may match TRBD1 or TRBD2 (5 bases each). TRBV23-1 is identified as an open reading frame with a role that is uncertain. This CDR3 is built from 11 residues. Trimming left V 7 bases short and J 6 bases short, with 8 bases between. DNA of the CDR3: TGCGCCAGCACCAGGGAGGATACGCAGTATTTT. Amino acids: CASTREDTQYF.